Each of the 17 T cell receptor beta chains below was sequenced from the same sample in a study of graft-versus-host responses after intestinal transplantation. The assay was immunoSEQ multiplex PCR, and TCRdb's table has in-frame clones only and misses some. The profile shows around 37,000 clones, 87% of them singletons. Graft-derived tissue was subjected to processing to liberate intraepithelial and lamina propria lymphocytes. The sample consisted of ileum tissue, taken 200 to 210 days after intestinal transplant. These receptors were obtained from a human patient who received an intestinal transplant, so some T cells may come from the graft donor.

This clone appeared a few times. The rearrangement uses TRBV2 and TRBJ1-2; 9 nucleotides align to TRBD1. V gave up 1 base and J gave up 5 bases; unmatched junction bases: 2. Germline CDR1 is SNHLY and CDR2 is FYNNEI. The CDR3 is made up of 14 amino acids. The CDR3 loop reads CASSEDRGRYGYTF. CDR3 bases: TGTGCCAGCAGTGAAGACAGGGGGCGGTATGGCTACACCTTC.

This clone was seen just once. J is TRBJ2-1 and V is TRBV27; 7 bases match TRBD1. V trimming: 2 bases; J trimming: 2 bases; junction bases outside the gene matches: 9. The CDR3 runs to 17 residues. In germline, CDR1 is MNHEY, CDR2 SMNVEV (reference sequence). DNA for the CDR3: TGTGCCAGCAGTTTAGTTCAATTGACAGGGCCCTACAATGAGCAGTTCTTC. It encodes CASSLVQLTGPYNEQFF.

The count of this clone is one. The rearrangement links TRBV14 to TRBJ2-7; D is unresolved. CDR1 and CDR2 (germline): SGHDN, FVKESK. The CDR3 length is 13 residues. Between the trimmed V and J ends, which lost 0 bases and 4 bases, there was a span of 7 bases. The CDR3 reads CASSQEVGYEQYF. The CDR3, as DNA: TGTGCCAGCAGCCAAGAGGTGGGGTACGAGCAGTACTTC.

V is TRBV27 and J is TRBJ2-2; the D call may be TRBD1 or TRBD2 (5 bases each). The CDR3 is 15 amino acids. Germline V gene data show CDR1 as MNHEY and CDR2 as SMNVEV (reference sequence). The V end lost 5 bases, the J end lost 0 bases, and 10 bases lay between the germline ends. For the CDR3, the DNA is TGTGCCAGCAGTCGGGGCAGTGCGAACACCGGGGAGCTGTTTTTT. Translation: CASSRGSANTGELFF.

V is TRBV27 and J is TRBJ2-1; no clear D. The CDR3 totals 15 residues. Trimming cost V 6 bases and J 0 bases, with 12 bases left between them. The germline gives CDR1 MNHEY, CDR2 SMNVEV (reference sequence). The CDR3 nucleotides read TGTGCCAGCAGCACACGCCCCAGCTCCTACAATGAGCAGTTCTTC. As protein: CASSTRPSSYNEQFF.

The rearrangement joins TRBV6-5 to TRBJ2-1, with unresolved D. V gave up 6 bases and J gave up 6 bases, with 9 bases separating them. CDR1 is MNHEY, CDR2 SVGAGI, per germline. The CDR3 spans 12 residues. The CDR3 DNA follows: TGTGCCAGCAGGCGCCTTGCCAATGAGCAGTTCTTC. Translation: CASRRLANEQFF.

A note on this clone: Other DNA variants within this sample encode the same CDR3. The genes are TRBV21-1 and TRBJ2-3; TRBD2 was called by the table and not checked on the DNA. TRBV21-1 is termed a pseudogene. There are 18 residues in the CDR3. This CDR3 is CASSKRLAGGPSTDTQYF. DNA of the CDR3: TGTGCCAGCAGCAAGAGGCTAGCGGGGGGGCCGAGCACAGATACGCAGTATTTT.

The chain employs TRBV6-5 and TRBJ1-6; no reliable D call. The CDR3 has 15 residues. Germline V gene sequence: CDR1 MNHEY, CDR2 SVGAGI. Trimming left V 4 bases short and J 3 bases short, with 10 bases between. The CDR3 region has the DNA TGTGCCAGCAGTTGGGATGACATCTATAATTCACCCCTCCACTTT. Residues: CASSWDDIYNSPLHF.

Note on this clone: This sample includes further DNA sequences coding for the same CDR3. J is TRBJ2-1 and V is TRBV7-8, with TRBD2 identical over 7 bases. The CDR3 loop spans 12 amino acids. Trimming removed 9 bases from V and 8 bases from J; junction bases left unmatched: 7. The V gene's germline CDR1 is SGHVS and CDR2 FQNEAQ. This CDR3 reads CASTGAGYEQFF. CDR3 DNA sequence: TGTGCCAGTACCGGAGCGGGATATGAGCAGTTCTTC. Using reference TRBV7-8 and TRBJ2-1 for the parts outside the CDR3, the full variable domain is GAGVSQSPRYKVAKRGQDVALRCDPISGHVSLFWYQQALGQGPEFLTYFQNEAQLDKSGLPSDRFFAERPEGSVSTLKIQRTQQEDSAVYLCASTGAGYEQFFGPGTRLTVL.

The rearrangement links TRBV19 to TRBJ2-7; D might be TRBD1 (5 bases). Germline CDR1 and CDR2: LNHDA and SQIVND (reference sequence). The CDR3 has 15 residues. V lost 1 base to trimming and J lost 2 bases, with 12 bases between them. The DNA of the CDR3 is TGTGCCAGTAGTATAGGAGCAGGGCCAGCCTACGAGCAGTACTTC. It is translated as CASSIGAGPAYEQYF.

This chain links TRBV19 with TRBJ2-2, with a weak D call TRBD1 (6 bases). V lost 5 bases, J lost 3 bases, and 13 bases lay in between. Germline assignment: CDR1 LNHDA and CDR2 SQIVND (reference sequence). The CDR3 has 15 residues. The CDR3 bases are TGTGCCAGTAGTGACCGGGACACCTACACCGGGGAGCTGTTTTTT. Translated, it gives CASSDRDTYTGELFF.

This clone is classed as medium-sized (0.01 to 0.1%). This rearrangement joins TRBV7-9 to TRBJ2-1; D not certain. Trimming removed 5 bases from V and 1 base from J, with 6 bases in between. The length of the CDR3 is 13 residues. Germline CDR1 SEHNR, CDR2 FQNEAQ (reference sequence). The chain's CDR3 is CASSRPSYNEQFF. The DNA for the CDR3 is TGTGCCAGCAGCCGACCGTCCTACAATGAGCAGTTCTTC.

The rearrangement uses TRBV7-8 and TRBJ1-5; D may be TRBD1 (5 bases). This CDR3 is 15 amino acids long. Per germline, CDR1 SGHVS and CDR2 FQNEAQ. V lost 4 bases and J 0 bases, leaving 10 bases between the germline ends. The CDR3 DNA follows: TGTGCCAGCAGCTATGGGGCGGGTAGCAATCAGCCCCAGCATTTT. Translation: CASSYGAGSNQPQHF.

As for this clone: Other DNA sequences in the sample encode the same CDR3. The chain recombines TRBV19 with TRBJ2-3; D remains unclear. V was trimmed by 9 bases and J by 6 bases, leaving 13 bases between them. The CDR3 is 12 amino acids. Per the germline V gene, CDR1 is LNHDA and CDR2 is SQIVND (reference sequence). The CDR3 here is CASRRLGDTQYF. Written as DNA, the CDR3 is TGTGCCAGCCGACGCTTGGGGGATACGCAGTATTTT.

The chain links TRBV4-1 to TRBJ2-7; a weak D match, TRBD2 (6 bases). Germline CDR1 MGHRA, CDR2 YSYEKL. The germline V and J ends were trimmed by 3 bases and 2 bases, with 14 bases remaining between them. CDR3 length equals 15 residues. DNA of the CDR3: TGCGCCAGCAGCCAGAGATACGCGGGAACCTACGAGCAGTACTTC. This translates into CASSQRYAGTYEQYF.

V and J are TRBV5-1 and TRBJ1-4; 7 bases map to TRBD1. CDR1 and CDR2 (germline): SGHRS, YFSETQ. Germline trimming cut 4 bases from V and 7 bases from J; bases unmatched to any gene: 7. The CDR3 is made up of 14 amino acids. CDR3 in amino acids: CASSPGQQGEKLFF. Here the CDR3 DNA reads TGCGCCAGCAGCCCGGGACAGCAAGGTGAAAAACTGTTTTTT.

This sequence joins TRBV6-5 and TRBJ1-1; a possible D gene is TRBD1 (6 bases). V gave up 6 bases and J gave up 3 bases, with 14 bases separating them. This CDR3 is built from 14 residues. The germline V gene encodes CDR1 MNHEY and CDR2 SVGAGI. CDR3 in amino acids: CASSPLQGYTEAFF. CDR3 DNA sequence: TGTGCCAGCAGCCCACTACAGGGATACACTGAAGCTTTCTTT.